This TCR beta chain was sequenced in a study of cytomegalovirus exposure and HLA in healthy donors. Study conclusions and caveats: Later analysis associated a missense DCLRE1C variant with TCR beta V- and J-gene trimming. Later analysis suggested most CMV-associated TCR beta chains were HLA-restricted. Sequencing artifact likely explains a cluster of highly shared sequence variants.

It was with 60 Vbeta and 13 Jbeta primers that the PCR ran. Original methodology: Some 10 million shared chains were among the approximately 76 million unique TCR beta chains that a later analysis counted. Sequenced by immunoSEQ multiplex PCR; TCRdb stores in-frame clones only, minus some. V and J calls and clone size are given by that table; D and trimming were obtained from the DNA. This table holds around 150,000 clones, almost 80% found once. CDR3 length: 16 residues. Germline V lookup: CDR1 MGHRA, CDR2 YSYEKL. Germline trimming cut 2 bases from V and 3 bases from J; bases unmatched to any gene: 8. Judged by abundance, this clone is large. No antigen is known for it.

The receptor was derived from a man aged 45-65 years in good health and CMV-seropositive. The chain combines TRBV4-1 with TRBJ2-7; 9 positions match TRBD1. Sequenced: PBMCs. The CDR3 loop is CASSQMGTGSLYEQYF. Written as DNA, the CDR3 is TGCGCCAGCAGCCAAATGGGGACAGGGTCCCTCTACGAGCAGTACTTC.